This T cell receptor beta chain was sequenced in a study of blood T cell repertoires in COVID-19. Clones were read by immunoSEQ multiplex PCR, and TCRdb kept only the in-frame ones, dropping some. This sample has roughly 400,000 clones, with 70% to 90% found just once. The receptor comes from a woman aged 18-30 years who had been exposed to COVID-19. The sample comprised PBMCs or T cells enriched from blood (not recorded which).

CDR3 sequence reads: CASSFGTGGGYEQYF. In DNA form, the CDR3 reads TGTGCCAGCAGCTTCGGGACAGGGGGCGGTTACGAGCAGTACTTC. V gene TRBV11-2 combines with J gene TRBJ2-7; the match to TRBD1 covers 12 bases. This CDR3 has 15 residues. Germline trimming cut 3 bases from V and 4 bases from J; bases unmatched to any gene: 4. Germline V gene lookup returns CDR1 SGHAT and CDR2 FQNNGV. The full variable domain, in which reference TRBV11-2 and TRBJ2-7 provide the parts outside the CDR3, is EAGVAQSPRYKIIEKRQSVAFWCNPISGHATLYWYQQILGQGPKLLIQFQNNGVVDDSQLPKDRFSAERLKGVDSTLKIQPAKLEDSAVYLCASSFGTGGGYEQYFGPGTRLTVT.